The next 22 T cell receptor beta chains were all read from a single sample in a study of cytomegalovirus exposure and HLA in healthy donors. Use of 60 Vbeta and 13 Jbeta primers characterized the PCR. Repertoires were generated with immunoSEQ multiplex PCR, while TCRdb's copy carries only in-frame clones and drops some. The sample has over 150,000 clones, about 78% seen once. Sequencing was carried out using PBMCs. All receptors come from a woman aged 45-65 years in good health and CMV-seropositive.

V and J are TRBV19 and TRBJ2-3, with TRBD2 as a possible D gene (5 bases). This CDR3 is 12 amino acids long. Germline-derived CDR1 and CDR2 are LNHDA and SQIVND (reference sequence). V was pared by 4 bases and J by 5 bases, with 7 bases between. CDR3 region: CASSNGVDTQYF. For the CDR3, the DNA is TGTGCCAGTAGTAACGGGGTAGATACGCAGTATTTT.

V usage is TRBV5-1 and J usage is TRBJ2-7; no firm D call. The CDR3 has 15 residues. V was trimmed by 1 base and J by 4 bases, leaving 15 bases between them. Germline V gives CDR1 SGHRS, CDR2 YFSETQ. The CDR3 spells CASSLSAGELYEQYF. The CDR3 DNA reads TGCGCCAGCAGCTTGAGCGCCGGCGAACTTTACGAGCAGTACTTC.

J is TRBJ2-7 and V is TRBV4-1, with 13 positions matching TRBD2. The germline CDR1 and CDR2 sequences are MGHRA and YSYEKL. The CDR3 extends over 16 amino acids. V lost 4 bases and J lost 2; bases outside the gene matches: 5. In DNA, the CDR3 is TGCGCCAGCAGCCGGGGAACTAGCGGGGGGGCCTACGAGCAGTACTTC. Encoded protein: CASSRGTSGGAYEQYF.

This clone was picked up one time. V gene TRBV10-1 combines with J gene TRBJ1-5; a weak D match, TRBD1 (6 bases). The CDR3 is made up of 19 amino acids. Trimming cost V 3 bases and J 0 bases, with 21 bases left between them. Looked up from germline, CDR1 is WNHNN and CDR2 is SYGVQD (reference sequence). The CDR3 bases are TGCGCCAGCAGTGAAGCCCCCGGGACAACGGGGTATAGCAATCAGCCCCAGCATTTT. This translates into CASSEAPGTTGYSNQPQHF.

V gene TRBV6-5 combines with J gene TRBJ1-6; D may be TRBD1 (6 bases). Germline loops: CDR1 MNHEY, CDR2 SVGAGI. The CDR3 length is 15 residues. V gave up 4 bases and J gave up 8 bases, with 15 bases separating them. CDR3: CASSFDRKVDSPLHF. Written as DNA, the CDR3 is TGTGCCAGCAGTTTCGACAGGAAAGTAGATTCACCCCTCCACTTT.

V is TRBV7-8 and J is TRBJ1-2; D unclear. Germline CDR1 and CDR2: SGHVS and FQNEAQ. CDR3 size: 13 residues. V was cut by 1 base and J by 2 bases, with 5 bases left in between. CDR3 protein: CASSLERNYGYTF. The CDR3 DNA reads TGTGCCAGCAGCTTAGAGAGAAACTATGGCTACACCTTC.

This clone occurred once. CDR3 bases: TGCGCCAGCAGCCAGGATCCAACAGGGGGGGTTTACAATGAGCAGTTCTTC. This gives the protein CASSQDPTGGVYNEQFF. V gene TRBV4-1 combines with J gene TRBJ2-1; the D gene is possibly TRBD1 (8 bases). The V gene's germline CDR1 is MGHRA and CDR2 YSYEKL. The V and J ends lost 3 bases and 4 bases respectively, with 19 bases between them. This CDR3 has 17 residues.

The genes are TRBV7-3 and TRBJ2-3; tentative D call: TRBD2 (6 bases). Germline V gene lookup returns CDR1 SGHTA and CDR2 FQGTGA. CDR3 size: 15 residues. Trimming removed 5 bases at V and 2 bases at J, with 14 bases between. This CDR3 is CASSPTGTFTDTQYF. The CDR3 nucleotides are TGTGCCAGCAGCCCTACCGGGACTTTCACAGATACGCAGTATTTT.

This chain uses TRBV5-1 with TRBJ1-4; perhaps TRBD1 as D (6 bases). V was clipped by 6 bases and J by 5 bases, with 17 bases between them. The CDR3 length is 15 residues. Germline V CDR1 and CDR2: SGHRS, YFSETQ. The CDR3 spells CASKKTGQTNEKLFF. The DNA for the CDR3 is TGCGCCAGCAAAAAAACAGGACAGACGAATGAAAAACTGTTTTTT.

In DNA, the CDR3 is TGCAGCGTTAGGTCGCGGCAGGGGTACAATGAGCAGTTCTTC. Translation: CSVRSRQGYNEQFF. The V call is TRBV29-1, the J call TRBJ2-1; tentative D call: TRBD1 (6 bases). The CDR3 covers 14 residues. V lost 5 bases to trimming and J lost 4 bases, with 15 bases between them. Germline V CDR1 and CDR2: SQVTM, ANQGSEA.

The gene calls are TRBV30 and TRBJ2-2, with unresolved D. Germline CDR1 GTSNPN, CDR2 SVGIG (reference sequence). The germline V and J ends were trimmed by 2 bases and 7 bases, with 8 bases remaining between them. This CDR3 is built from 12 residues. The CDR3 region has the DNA TGTGCCTGGAGTAAAAATAACGGGGAGCTGTTTTTT. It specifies CAWSKNNGELFF.

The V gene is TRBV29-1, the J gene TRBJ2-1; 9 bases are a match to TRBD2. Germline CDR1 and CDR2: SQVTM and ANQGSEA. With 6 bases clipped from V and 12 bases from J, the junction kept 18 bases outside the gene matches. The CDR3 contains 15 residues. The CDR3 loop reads CSVAGTSPNRDGQFF. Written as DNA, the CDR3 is TGCAGCGTCGCCGGGACTAGCCCCAATAGGGATGGGCAGTTCTTC.

CDR3 DNA: TGTGCCAGCATGGGAGTGAACACTGAAGCTTTCTTT. Translating it yields CASMGVNTEAFF. This chain links TRBV6-6 with TRBJ1-1, with unresolved D. CDR1 and CDR2 from the germline V gene are MNHNY and SVGAGI (reference sequence). The CDR3 totals 12 residues. Trimming took off 7 bases at V and 0 bases at J, with 6 bases between the two ends.

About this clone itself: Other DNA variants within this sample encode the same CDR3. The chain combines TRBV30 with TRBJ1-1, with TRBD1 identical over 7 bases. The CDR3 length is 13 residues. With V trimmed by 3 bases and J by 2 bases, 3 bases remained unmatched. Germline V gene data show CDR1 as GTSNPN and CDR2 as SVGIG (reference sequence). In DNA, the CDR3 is TGTGCCTGGAGCCGACAGGGAAACACTGAAGCTTTCTTT. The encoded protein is CAWSRQGNTEAFF.

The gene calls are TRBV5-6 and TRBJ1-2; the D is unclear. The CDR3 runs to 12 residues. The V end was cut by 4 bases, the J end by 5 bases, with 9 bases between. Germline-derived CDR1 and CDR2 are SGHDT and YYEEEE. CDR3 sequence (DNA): TGTGCCAGCAGCGTGGGCGGGTATGGCTACACCTTC. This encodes CASSVGGYGYTF.

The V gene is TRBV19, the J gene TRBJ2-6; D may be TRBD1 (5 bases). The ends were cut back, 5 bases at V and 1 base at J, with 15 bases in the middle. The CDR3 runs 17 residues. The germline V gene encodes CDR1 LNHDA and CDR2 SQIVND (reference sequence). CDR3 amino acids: CASSVNTGTSGANVLTF. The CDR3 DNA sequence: TGTGCCAGTAGTGTCAATACAGGAACATCTGGGGCCAACGTCCTGACTTTC.

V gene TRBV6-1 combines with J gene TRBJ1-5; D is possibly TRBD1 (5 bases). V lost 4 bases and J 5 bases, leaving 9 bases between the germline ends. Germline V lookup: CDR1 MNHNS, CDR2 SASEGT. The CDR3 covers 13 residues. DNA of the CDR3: TGTGCCAGCAGTGCCCAAGGGGATCAGCCCCAGCATTTT. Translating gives CASSAQGDQPQHF.

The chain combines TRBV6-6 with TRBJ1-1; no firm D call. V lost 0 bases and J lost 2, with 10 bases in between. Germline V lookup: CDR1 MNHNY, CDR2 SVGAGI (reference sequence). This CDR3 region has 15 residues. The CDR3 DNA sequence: TGTGCCAGCAGTTACTCGGGCAGACAAAACACTGAAGCTTTCTTT. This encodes CASSYSGRQNTEAFF.

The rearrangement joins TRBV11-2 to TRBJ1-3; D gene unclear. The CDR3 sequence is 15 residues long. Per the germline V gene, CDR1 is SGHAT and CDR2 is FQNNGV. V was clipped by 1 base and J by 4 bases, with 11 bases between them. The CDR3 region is CASSLASGTGNTIYF. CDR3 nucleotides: TGTGCCAGCAGCTTAGCCTCTGGTACAGGAAACACCATATATTTT.

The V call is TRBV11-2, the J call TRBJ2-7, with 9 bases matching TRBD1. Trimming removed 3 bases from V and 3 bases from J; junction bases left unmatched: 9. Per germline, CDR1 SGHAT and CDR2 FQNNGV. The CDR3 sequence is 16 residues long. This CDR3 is CASSLGSGTGYYEQYF. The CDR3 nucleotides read TGTGCCAGCAGCTTGGGCTCCGGGACAGGGTACTACGAGCAGTACTTC. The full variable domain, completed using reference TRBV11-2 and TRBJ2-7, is EAGVAQSPRYKIIEKRQSVAFWCNPISGHATLYWYQQILGQGPKLLIQFQNNGVVDDSQLPKDRFSAERLKGVDSTLKIQPAKLEDSAVYLCASSLGSGTGYYEQYFGPGTRLTVT.

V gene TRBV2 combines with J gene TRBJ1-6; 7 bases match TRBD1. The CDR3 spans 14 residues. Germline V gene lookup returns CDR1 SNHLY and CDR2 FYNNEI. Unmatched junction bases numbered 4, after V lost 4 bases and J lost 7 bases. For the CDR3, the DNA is TGTGCCAGCAGTGGACAGGGCGGAAATTCACCCCTCCACTTT. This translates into CASSGQGGNSPLHF.

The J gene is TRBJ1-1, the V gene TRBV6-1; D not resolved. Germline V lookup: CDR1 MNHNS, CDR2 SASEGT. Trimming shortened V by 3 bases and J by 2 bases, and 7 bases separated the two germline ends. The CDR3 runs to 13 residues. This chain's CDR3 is CASSDTPNTEAFF. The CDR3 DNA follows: TGTGCCAGCAGTGATACACCCAACACTGAAGCTTTCTTT.